This T cell receptor beta chain came from a study of response to subunit inactivated influenza vaccine. The study's findings and limits: Authors suggested each seasonal influenza vaccination recruits few new T cells.

One entry per CDR3 protein, called by TCRdb with MiXCR from the RT-PCR reads. The profile covers about half a million distinct CDR3 sequences, with approximately 7.6% appearing a single time and approximately 13% taken by the ten largest. About this clonotype: Its antigen is undetermined.

V dropped 7 bases and J dropped 7 bases, with 8 bases sitting between them. This CDR3 has 11 amino acids. CDR1 is SEHNR and CDR2 is FQNEAQ in the germline V gene (reference sequence). The sample here was PBMCs from blood, taken less than 30 months after vaccination. The V and J genes are TRBV7-9 and TRBJ2-1; D unclear. This TCR derives from a man aged 50-75 years who received an inactivated influenza vaccine. The CDR3 DNA follows: TGTGCCAGCACCCCTGGGAATGAGCAGTTCTTC. Residues: CASTPGNEQFF.